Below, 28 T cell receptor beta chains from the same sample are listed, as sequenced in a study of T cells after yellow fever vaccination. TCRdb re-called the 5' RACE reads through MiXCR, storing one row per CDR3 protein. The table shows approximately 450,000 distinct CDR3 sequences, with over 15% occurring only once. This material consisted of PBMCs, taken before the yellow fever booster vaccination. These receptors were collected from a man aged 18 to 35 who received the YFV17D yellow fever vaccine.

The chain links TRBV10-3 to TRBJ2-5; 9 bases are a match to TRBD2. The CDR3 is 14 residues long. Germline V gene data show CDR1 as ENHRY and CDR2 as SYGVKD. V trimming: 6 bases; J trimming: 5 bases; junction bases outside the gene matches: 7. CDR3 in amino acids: CAIRRGGADETQYF. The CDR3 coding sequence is TGTGCCATCAGGCGCGGGGGGGCGGATGAGACCCAGTACTTC.

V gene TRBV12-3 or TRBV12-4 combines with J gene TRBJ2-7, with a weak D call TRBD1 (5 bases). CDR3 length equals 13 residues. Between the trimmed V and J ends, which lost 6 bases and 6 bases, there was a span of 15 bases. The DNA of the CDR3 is TGTGCCAGCAGCATCCCCCAGGGTTGCGAGCAGTACGTC. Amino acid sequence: CASSIPQGCEQYV.

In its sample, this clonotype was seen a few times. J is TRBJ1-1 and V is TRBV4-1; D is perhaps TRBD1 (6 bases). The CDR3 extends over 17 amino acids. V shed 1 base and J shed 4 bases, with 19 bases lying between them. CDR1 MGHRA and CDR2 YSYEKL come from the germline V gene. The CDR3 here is CASSQAGEGKVGTEAFF. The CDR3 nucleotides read TGCGCCAGCAGCCAAGCAGGGGAGGGGAAGGTTGGCACTGAAGCTTTCTTT.

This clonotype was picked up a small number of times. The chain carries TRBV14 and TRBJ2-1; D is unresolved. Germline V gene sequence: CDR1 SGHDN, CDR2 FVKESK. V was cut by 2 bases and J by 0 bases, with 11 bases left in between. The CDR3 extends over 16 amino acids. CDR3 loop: CASSQIQLSSYNEQFF. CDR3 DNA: TGTGCCAGCAGCCAAATACAGCTAAGCTCCTACAATGAGCAGTTCTTC.

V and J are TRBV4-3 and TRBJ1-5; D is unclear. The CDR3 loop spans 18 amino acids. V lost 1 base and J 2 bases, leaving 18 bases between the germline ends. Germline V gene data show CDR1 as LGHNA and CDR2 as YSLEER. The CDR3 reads CASSQVGSDILGNQPQHF. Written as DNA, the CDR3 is TGCGCCAGCAGCCAAGTGGGTTCAGATATTTTGGGCAATCAGCCCCAGCATTTT.

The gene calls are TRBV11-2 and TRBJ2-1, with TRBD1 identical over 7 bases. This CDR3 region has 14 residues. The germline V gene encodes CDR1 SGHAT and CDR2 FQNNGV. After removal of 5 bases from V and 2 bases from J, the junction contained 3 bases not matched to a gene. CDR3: CASSVGQTYNEQFF. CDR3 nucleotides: TGTGCCAGCAGCGTGGGACAGACCTACAATGAGCAGTTCTTC.

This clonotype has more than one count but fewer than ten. The CDR3 coding sequence is TGTGCCACCAGCAGAGATAGGGCAGGACGTGCCCAGTACTTC. Protein: CATSRDRAGRAQYF. This rearrangement joins TRBV15 to TRBJ2-5; D is unclear. This CDR3 has 14 residues. V lost 0 bases, J lost 9 bases, and 14 bases lay in between. Germline CDR1 and CDR2: LNHNV and YYDKDF (reference sequence).

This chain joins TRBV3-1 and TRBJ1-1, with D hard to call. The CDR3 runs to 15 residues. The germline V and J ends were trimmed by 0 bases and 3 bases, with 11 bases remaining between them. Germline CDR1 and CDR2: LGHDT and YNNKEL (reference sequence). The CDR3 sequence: CASSQDMKGYTEAFF. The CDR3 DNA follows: TGTGCCAGCAGCCAAGATATGAAGGGATACACTGAAGCTTTCTTT.

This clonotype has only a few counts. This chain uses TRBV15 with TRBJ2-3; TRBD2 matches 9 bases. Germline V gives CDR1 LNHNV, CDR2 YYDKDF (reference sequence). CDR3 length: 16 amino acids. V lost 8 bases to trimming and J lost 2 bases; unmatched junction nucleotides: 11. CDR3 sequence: CATARISGGNTDTQYF. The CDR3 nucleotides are TGTGCCACCGCCCGGATTAGCGGGGGTAACACAGATACGCAGTATTTT. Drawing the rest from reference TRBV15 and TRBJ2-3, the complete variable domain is DAMVIQNPRYQVTQFGKPVTLSCSQTLNHNVMYWYQQKSSQAPKLLFHYYDKDFNNEADTPDNFQSRRPNTSFCFLDIRSPGLGDTAMYLCATARISGGNTDTQYFGPGTRLTVL.

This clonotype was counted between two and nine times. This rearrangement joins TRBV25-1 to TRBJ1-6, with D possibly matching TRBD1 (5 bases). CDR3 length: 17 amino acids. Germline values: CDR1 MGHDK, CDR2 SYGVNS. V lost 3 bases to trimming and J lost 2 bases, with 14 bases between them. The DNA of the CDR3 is TGTGCCAGCAGTGAGGTAGGGGCAGGGCCCTATAATTCACCCCTCCACTTT. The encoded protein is CASSEVGAGPYNSPLHF. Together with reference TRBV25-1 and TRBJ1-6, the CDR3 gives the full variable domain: EADIYQTPRYLVIGTGKKITLECSQTMGHDKMYWYQQDPGMELHLIHYSYGVNSTEKGDLSSESTVSRIRTEHFPLTLESARPSHTSQYLCASSEVGAGPYNSPLHFGNGTRLTVT.

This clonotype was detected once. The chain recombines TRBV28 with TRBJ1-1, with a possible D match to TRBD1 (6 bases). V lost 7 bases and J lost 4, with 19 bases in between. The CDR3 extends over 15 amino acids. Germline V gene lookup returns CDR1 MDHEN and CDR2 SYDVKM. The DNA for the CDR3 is TGTGCCAGCAAGAGGGGGGGTGCGATCGGCACTGAAGCTTTCTTT. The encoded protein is CASKRGGAIGTEAFF.

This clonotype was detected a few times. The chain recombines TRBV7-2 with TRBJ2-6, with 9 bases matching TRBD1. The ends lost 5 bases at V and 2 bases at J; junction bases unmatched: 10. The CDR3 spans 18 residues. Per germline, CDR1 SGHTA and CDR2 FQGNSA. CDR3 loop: CASSIPTGQGPGANVLTF. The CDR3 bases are TGTGCCAGCAGCATCCCGACGGGACAGGGTCCTGGGGCCAACGTCCTGACTTTC.

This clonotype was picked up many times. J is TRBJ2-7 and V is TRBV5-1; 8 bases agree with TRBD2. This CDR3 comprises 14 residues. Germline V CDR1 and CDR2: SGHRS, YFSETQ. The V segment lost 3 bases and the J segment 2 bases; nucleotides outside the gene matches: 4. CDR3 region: CASSSGGGTYEQYF. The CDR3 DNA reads TGCGCCAGCAGCTCCGGCGGGGGGACCTACGAGCAGTACTTC.

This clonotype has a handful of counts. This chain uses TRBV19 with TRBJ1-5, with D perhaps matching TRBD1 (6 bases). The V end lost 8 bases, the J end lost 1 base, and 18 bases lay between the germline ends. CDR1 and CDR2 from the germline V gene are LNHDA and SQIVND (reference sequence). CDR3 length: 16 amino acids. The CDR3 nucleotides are TGTGCCAGTCGCTATAGGGGGGCGCAGAGCAATCAGCCCCAGCATTTT. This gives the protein CASRYRGAQSNQPQHF.

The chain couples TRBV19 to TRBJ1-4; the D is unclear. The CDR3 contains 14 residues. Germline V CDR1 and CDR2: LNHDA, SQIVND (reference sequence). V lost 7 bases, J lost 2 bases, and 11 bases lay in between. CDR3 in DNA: TGTGCCAGTACCCGTCGGGAGACTAATGAAAAACTGTTTTTT. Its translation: CASTRRETNEKLFF.

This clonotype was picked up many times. Here the CDR3 reads CSVATGGSNNEQFF. For the CDR3, the DNA is TGCAGCGTAGCGACAGGAGGTAGCAACAATGAGCAGTTCTTC. The chain combines TRBV29-1 with TRBJ2-1, with D possibly matching TRBD1 (6 bases). The germline CDR1 and CDR2 sequences are SQVTM and ANQGSEA. This CDR3 comprises 14 residues. V lost 6 bases and J 5 bases, leaving 17 bases between the germline ends.

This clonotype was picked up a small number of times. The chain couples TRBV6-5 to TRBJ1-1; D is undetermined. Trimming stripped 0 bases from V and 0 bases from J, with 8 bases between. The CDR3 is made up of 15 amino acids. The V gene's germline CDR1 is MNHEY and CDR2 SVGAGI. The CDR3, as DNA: TGTGCCAGCAGTTACTCCCCAGAAATGAACACTGAAGCTTTCTTT. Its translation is CASSYSPEMNTEAFF.

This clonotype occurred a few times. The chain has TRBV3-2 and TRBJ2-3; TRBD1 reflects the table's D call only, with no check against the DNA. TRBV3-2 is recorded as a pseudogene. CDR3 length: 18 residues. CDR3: CASSQDRTGTGPLDTQYF. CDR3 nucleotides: TGTGCCAGCAGCCAAGATAGAACTGGGACAGGGCCACTAGATACGCAGTATTTT.

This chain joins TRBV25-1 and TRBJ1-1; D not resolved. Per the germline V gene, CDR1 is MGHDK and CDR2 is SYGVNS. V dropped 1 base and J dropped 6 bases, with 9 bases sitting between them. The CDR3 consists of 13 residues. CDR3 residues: CASSELVGSEAFF. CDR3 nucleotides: TGTGCCAGCAGTGAATTGGTAGGTTCTGAAGCTTTCTTT.

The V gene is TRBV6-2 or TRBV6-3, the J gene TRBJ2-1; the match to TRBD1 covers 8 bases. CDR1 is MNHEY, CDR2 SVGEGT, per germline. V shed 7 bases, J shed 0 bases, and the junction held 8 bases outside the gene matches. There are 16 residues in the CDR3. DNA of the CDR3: TGTGCCAGCACCGGACAGGGAAAGGGCTCCTACAATGAGCAGTTCTTC. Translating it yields CASTGQGKGSYNEQFF.

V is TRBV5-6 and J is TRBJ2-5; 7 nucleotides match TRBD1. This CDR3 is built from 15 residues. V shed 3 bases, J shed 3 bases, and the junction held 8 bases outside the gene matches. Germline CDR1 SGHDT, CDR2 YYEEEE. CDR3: CASSYMGDREETQYF. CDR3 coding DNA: TGTGCCAGCAGCTACATGGGCGACAGGGAAGAGACCCAGTACTTC.

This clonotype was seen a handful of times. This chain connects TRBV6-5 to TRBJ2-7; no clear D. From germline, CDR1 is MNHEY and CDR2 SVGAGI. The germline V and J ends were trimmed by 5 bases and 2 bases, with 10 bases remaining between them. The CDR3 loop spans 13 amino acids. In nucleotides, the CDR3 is TGTGCCAGCAGTCTCCTGGTGCCCTACGAGCAGTACGTC. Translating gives CASSLLVPYEQYV.

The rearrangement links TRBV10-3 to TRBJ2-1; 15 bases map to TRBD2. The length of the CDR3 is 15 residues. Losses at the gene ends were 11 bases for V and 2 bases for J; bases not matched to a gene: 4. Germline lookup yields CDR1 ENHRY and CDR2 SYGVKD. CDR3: CAAGTSGGTYNEQFF. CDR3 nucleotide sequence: TGTGCCGCCGGGACTAGCGGGGGGACCTACAATGAGCAGTTCTTC.

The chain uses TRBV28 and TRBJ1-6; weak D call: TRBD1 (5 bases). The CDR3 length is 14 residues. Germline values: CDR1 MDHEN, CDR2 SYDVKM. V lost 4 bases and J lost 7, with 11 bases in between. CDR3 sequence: CASSSRGENSPLHF. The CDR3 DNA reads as TGTGCCAGCAGTTCGAGAGGGGAAAATTCACCCCTCCACTTT.

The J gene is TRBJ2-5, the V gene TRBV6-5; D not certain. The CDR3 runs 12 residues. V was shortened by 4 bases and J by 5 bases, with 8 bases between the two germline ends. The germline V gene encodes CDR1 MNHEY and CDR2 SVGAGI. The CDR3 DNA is TGTGCCAGCAGTTTGCAAGACGAGACCCAGTACTTC. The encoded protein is CASSLQDETQYF.

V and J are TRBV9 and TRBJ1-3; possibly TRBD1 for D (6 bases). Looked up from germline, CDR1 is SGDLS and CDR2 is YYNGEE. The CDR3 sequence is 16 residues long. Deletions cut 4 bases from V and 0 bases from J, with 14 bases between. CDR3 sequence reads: CASSPSGQSSGNTIYF. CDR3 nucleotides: TGTGCCAGCAGCCCCTCGGGACAAAGCTCTGGAAACACCATATATTTT.

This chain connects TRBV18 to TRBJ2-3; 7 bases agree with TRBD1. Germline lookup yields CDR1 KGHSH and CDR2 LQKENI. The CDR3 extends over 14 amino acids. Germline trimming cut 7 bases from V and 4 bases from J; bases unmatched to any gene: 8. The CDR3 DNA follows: TGTGCCAGCTTCAGGGGGATCGGGGCAGATACGCAGTATTTT. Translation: CASFRGIGADTQYF.

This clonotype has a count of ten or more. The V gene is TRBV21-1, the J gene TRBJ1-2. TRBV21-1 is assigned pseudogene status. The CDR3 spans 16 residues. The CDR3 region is CASKGEKLAENYGYTF. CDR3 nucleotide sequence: TGTGCCAGCAAAGGCGAGAAATTGGCAGAGAACTATGGCTACACCTTC.